What follows describes a single T cell receptor beta chain. This sample was included in a study of blood T cell repertoires in COVID-19. About the research overall: The United States, Italy and Spain were the sources of the acute and convalescent COVID-19 samples. In each case, the material was cDNA or gDNA derived from T cells, B-cell-depleted T cells, or PBMCs.

The CDR3 loop spans 14 amino acids. Germline V gene data show CDR1 as LGHDT and CDR2 as YNNKEL (reference sequence). V lost 3 bases and J lost 4, with 9 bases in between. In the original workflow: From reference gene primer amplification, estimates of nucleated cell counts were derived. This table comes from immunoSEQ multiplex PCR, and its TCRdb copy is limited to in-frame clones, with some not included. V, J and clone size were drawn from that table, and D and trimming were deduced from the DNA. This repertoire shows around 260,000 clones, over 70% found once; its top ten account for over 1.2%. The gene calls are TRBV3-1 (or the pseudogene TRBV3-2) and TRBJ2-2; no clear D. The sequenced sample was peripheral blood. This sequence was found in a woman between 40 and 55 years old who had recovered from COVID-19. The CDR3 sequence is CASSHLTPTGELFF. DNA for the CDR3: TGTGCCAGCAGCCACCTTACACCCACCGGGGAGCTGTTTTTT.